This T cell receptor (beta chain) was documented in a study of OX40 agonist ivuxolimab in advanced cancers. Study in general: Ivuxolimab was delivered to patients intravenously every 2 weeks at doses spanning 0.01 to 10 mg/kg. Study-wide points: Circulating CD4+ and CD8+ T cells showed clonal expansion by week 6 at 0.1 to 3.0 mg/kg.

This CDR3 is built from 15 residues. The V end was cut by 4 bases, the J end by 4 bases, with 17 bases between. Germline V gives CDR1 SGHRS, CDR2 YFSETQ. TCRdb keeps only in-frame clones here, not all; method: immunoSEQ multiplex PCR. In the table there are around 31,000 clones, roughly 90% of which are singletons. In the case of this clone: Its target is unknown.

The sequence came from an adult with an advanced solid tumor such as melanoma, head and neck, liver or kidney cancer. The specimen comprised CD4+ or CD8+ T cells sorted from blood, sampled in a trial of the OX40 agonist ivuxolimab. The gene calls are TRBV5-1 and TRBJ1-1; a weak D match, TRBD1 (5 bases). The CDR3: CASSVEGYWVTEAFF. Here the CDR3 DNA reads TGCGCCAGCAGCGTGGAGGGGTATTGGGTCACTGAAGCTTTCTTT.